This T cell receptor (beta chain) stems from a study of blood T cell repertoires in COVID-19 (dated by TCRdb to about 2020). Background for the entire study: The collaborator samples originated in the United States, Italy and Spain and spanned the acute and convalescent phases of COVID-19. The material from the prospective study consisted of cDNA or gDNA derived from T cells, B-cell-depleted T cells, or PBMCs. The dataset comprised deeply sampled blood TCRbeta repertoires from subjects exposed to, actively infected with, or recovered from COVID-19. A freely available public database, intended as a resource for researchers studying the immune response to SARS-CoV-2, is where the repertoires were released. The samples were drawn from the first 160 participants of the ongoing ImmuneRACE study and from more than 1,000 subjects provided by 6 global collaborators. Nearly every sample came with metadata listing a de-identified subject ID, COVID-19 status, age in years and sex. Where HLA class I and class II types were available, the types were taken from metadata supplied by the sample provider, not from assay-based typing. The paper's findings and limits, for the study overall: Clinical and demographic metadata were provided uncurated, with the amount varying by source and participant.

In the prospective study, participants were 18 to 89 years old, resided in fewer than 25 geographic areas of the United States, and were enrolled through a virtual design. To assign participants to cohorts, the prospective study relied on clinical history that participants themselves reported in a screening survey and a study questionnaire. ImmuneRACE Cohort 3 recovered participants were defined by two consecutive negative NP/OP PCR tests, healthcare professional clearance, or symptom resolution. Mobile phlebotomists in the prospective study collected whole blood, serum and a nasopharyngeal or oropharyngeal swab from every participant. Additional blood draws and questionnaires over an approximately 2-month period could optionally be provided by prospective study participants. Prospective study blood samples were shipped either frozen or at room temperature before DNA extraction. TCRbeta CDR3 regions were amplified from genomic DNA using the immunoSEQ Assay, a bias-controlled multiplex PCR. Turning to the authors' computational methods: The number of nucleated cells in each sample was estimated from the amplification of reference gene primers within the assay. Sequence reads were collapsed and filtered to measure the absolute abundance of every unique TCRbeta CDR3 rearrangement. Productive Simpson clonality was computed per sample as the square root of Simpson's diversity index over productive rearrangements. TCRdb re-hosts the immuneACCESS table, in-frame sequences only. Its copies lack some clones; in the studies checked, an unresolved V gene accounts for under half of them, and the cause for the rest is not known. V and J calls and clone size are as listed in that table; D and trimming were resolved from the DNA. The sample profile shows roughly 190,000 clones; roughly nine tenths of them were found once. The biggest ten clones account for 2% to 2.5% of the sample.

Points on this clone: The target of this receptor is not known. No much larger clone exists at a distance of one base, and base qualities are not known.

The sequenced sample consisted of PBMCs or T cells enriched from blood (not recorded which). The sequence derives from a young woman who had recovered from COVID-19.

The sequence in DNA is TGTGCCAGCAGTTTCAACAGAAACACCGGGGAGCTGTTTTTT. This encodes CASSFNRNTGELFF. This sequence uses TRBV2 and TRBJ2-2; no confident D gene assignment can be made. As encoded in the germline V gene, CDR1 is SNHLY while CDR2 is FYNNEI. From the cysteine up to the phenylalanine, the CDR3 has a length of 14 residues. The entry retains the CDR3 DNA only, 42 bases that are in frame from base 1. At the junction V is shortened by 5 bases and J by 2 bases, with 9 bases in between.